The clone carrying this T cell receptor beta chain was counted between two and nine times. Antigen: not known. The data derive from a study of vaccination and CD4 T cells after COVID-19. Study-level background: Blood was drawn a median roughly 68 days post second dose, range 14 to 241.

With the Oncomine TCR Beta short-read assay, DNA from cultured CD4+ T cells was sequenced. TCRdb reprocessed the PCR reads via MiXCR and lists one record per CDR3 protein. The profile covers 12,000 or so distinct CDR3 sequences, with approximately 53% appearing a single time and around a quarter taken by the ten largest. The treatment was: 10-day PBMC culture with coronavirus spike peptide pools or control peptides (ViraFEST assay). This TCR came from a human donor who had recovered from COVID-19. Specimen: CD4+ T cells from blood, cultured in vitro.

The CDR3 DNA reads as TGTGCCAGCAGTCCTTACAGGGGCCACCAGGAGCCCCAGCATTTT. It encodes CASSPYRGHQEPQHF. This sequence joins TRBV6-1 and TRBJ1-5, with 7 bases that match TRBD1. The CDR3 covers 15 residues. Trimming at V came to 5 bases and at J to 8 bases, leaving 12 bases not matched to a gene. In germline, CDR1 is MNHNS, CDR2 SASEGT.